A selection of T cell receptor beta chains follows, all from one sample in a study of blood T cell repertoires in COVID-19. The protocol was immunoSEQ multiplex PCR, while the TCRdb copy is restricted to in-frame clones and leaves out a portion. The top ten clones hold about a sixth of a sample with about 88,000 clones, roughly 89% of them seen once. Sequenced sample: peripheral blood. All receptors derive from an older woman with COVID-19, enrolled during active disease. CDR3s include the opening cysteine and the closing phenylalanine or tryptophan. D genes are given only for firm matches. Size tells how often a clone was seen (once, few, many) or the class of an expanded clone, and some rows leave it out.

len	j_gene	v_gene	abundance	d_gene	CDR3nt	CDR3aa
14	TRBJ1-4	TRBV5-1	NA	NA	TGCGCCAGCAGCTTGGTGGGCCCTTCTGAAAAACTGTTTTTT	CASSLVGPSEKLFF
11	TRBJ2-1	TRBV20-1	NA	NA	TGCAGTGCTAGAGGGAGCAATGAGCAGTTCTTC	CSARGSNEQFF
14	TRBJ1-4	TRBV7-9	NA	NA	TGTGCCAGCAGCTCAGGGCTGACTAATGAAAAACTGTTTTTT	CASSSGLTNEKLFF
15	TRBJ2-1	TRBV7-7	NA	TRBD1	TGTGCCAGCAGCCCCCGGGACAGGGTCAGTAATGAGCAGTTCTTC	CASSPRDRVSNEQFF
14	TRBJ2-7	TRBV4-2	few	TRBD1	TGTGCCAGCAGCCAAGGACAGGGAAGGGGCGAGCAGTACTTC	CASSQGQGRGEQYF
13	TRBJ2-7	TRBV27	once	NA	TGTGCCAGCAGTTCACCGGTCTCCTACGAGCAGTACTTC	CASSSPVSYEQYF
16	TRBJ2-2	TRBV5-4	NA	TRBD2	TGTGCCAGCAGCTTGGCCTTAGCGGGGAACACCGGGGAGCTGTTTTTT	CASSLALAGNTGELFF
14	TRBJ1-1	TRBV3-1/TRBV3-2	NA	NA	TGTGCCAGCAGCCCAGGCGCAGGGAACACTGAAGCTTTCTTT	CASSPGAGNTEAFF
18	TRBJ2-2	TRBV9	NA	NA	TGTGCCAGCAGCCCAGAGGGGATAACAGGGCCTAACACCGGGGAGCTGTTTTTT	CASSPEGITGPNTGELFF
17	TRBJ2-1	TRBV25-1	NA	TRBD2	TGTGCCAGCAGCCCGGCTAGGCTAGCGGGGACCTACAATGAGCAGTTCTTC	CASSPARLAGTYNEQFF
14	TRBJ1-4	TRBV10-3	NA	NA	TGTGCCATCAGTGAGTCGTCGGGGAGGGAAAAACTGTTTTTT	CAISESSGREKLFF
15	TRBJ2-5	TRBV18	NA	TRBD2	TGTGCCAGCTCACCCCAGACTAGCGGGGGCGAGACCCAGTACTTC	CASSPQTSGGETQYF
17	TRBJ1-6	TRBV6-2/TRBV6-3	NA	NA	TGTGCCAGCAGTTACCCCGACGGGGGGATAAAGAATTCACCCCTCCACTTT	CASSYPDGGIKNSPLHF
15	TRBJ2-7	TRBV5-1	NA	TRBD1	TGCGCCAGCAGCTCCGGACAGGGGAAGACCTACGAGCAGTACTTC	CASSSGQGKTYEQYF
13	TRBJ1-2	TRBV30	NA	TRBD1	TGTGCCTGCCATCAGGACAGGAGGGAAGGCTACACCTTC	CACHQDRREGYTF
15	TRBJ1-5	TRBV28	NA	NA	TGTGCCAGCAGTCTCAGGATAACGGGCAATCAGCCCCAGCATTTT	CASSLRITGNQPQHF
19	TRBJ2-1	TRBV23-1	NA	TRBD2	TGCGCCAGCAGTCCAAAAAACCCATTGCGGGGGGGTCAATACAATGAGCAGTTCTTC	CASSPKNPLRGGQYNEQFF
15	TRBJ2-3	TRBV10-3	NA	TRBD1	TGTGCCATCAGTGAGACAGGGGGTTACACAGATACGCAGTATTTT	CAISETGGYTDTQYF
14	TRBJ1-1	TRBV7-2	NA	NA	TGTGCCAGCAGCTCCTACAGGGTAGGCACTGAAGCTTTCTTT	CASSSYRVGTEAFF
16	TRBJ1-3	TRBV11-2	NA	NA	TGTGCCAGCAGCTCACAGGGTCCAAGCTCTGGAAACACCATATATTTT	CASSSQGPSSGNTIYF
16	TRBJ1-2	TRBV6-2/TRBV6-3	once	NA	TGTGCCAGCAGTTATCCTCGTACCGGGATAGGCTATGGCTACACCTTC	CASSYPRTGIGYGYTF
17	TRBJ1-2	TRBV7-2	NA	TRBD1	TGTGCCAGCAGCGTATCCTTAGGGGACAGGGATAACTATGGCTACACCTTC	CASSVSLGDRDNYGYTF
18	TRBJ2-3	TRBV5-1	NA	TRBD2	TGCGCCAGCAGCTTTGGACTAGCGGGGGGGACGACCCAAGATACGCAGTATTTT	CASSFGLAGGTTQDTQYF
14	TRBJ2-7	TRBV27	NA	TRBD1	TGTGCCAGCAGTTTATACAGGGGATCCTACGAGCAGTACTTC	CASSLYRGSYEQYF
15	TRBJ2-7	TRBV5-1	once	TRBD1	TGCGCCAGCAGTTTTACCGGGACAGGCGCCTACGAGCAGTACTTC	CASSFTGTGAYEQYF
19	TRBJ2-1	TRBV19	medium-sized	TRBD2	TGTGCCAGTAGTATAGTAGCCTTCGGACTAGCGGGGGGGAGAAATGAGCAGTTCTTC	CASSIVAFGLAGGRNEQFF
16	TRBJ2-5	TRBV5-5	once	NA	TGTGCCAGCAGCTTGAATCCTAGCGTCGGACAAGAGACCCAGTACTTC	CASSLNPSVGQETQYF
15	TRBJ1-2	TRBV7-9	NA	TRBD1	TGTGCCAGCAGCCGTGGTCAGGGGGTGGAGAGAGGCTACACCTTC	CASSRGQGVERGYTF
15	TRBJ1-4	TRBV11-2	NA	TRBD1	TGTGCCAGCAGCTCATCCGGGACAGTTAATGAAAAACTGTTTTTT	CASSSSGTVNEKLFF
17	TRBJ2-3	TRBV1	NA	NA	TGCACCAGCAGCCAAGATAACGCGGGGGCGGAGGCAGATACGCAGTATTTT	CTSSQDNAGAEADTQYF
15	TRBJ1-2	TRBV7-9	NA	TRBD1	TGTGCCAGCAGCTTAGCGGCAGGGGGCATATTTGGCTACACCTTC	CASSLAAGGIFGYTF
12	TRBJ1-2	TRBV29-1	NA	NA	TGCAGCGTTGGAGGAGCCTCGGGAGGCTACACCTTC	CSVGGASGGYTF
17	TRBJ1-4	TRBV18	NA	NA	TGTGCCAGCTCACTGGCCTCGGGTGCAGAAACAAATGAAAAACTGTTTTTT	CASSLASGAETNEKLFF
12	TRBJ1-2	TRBV7-8	NA	NA	TGTGCCAGCAGCCAAGGCAGGGATGGCTACACCTTC	CASSQGRDGYTF
16	TRBJ1-3	TRBV3-1/TRBV3-2	NA	TRBD1	TGTGCCAGCAGCCCCCAGGGGGCGAGCTCTGGAAACACCATATATTTT	CASSPQGASSGNTIYF
14	TRBJ1-1	TRBV6-5	NA	NA	TGTGCCAGCAGTTACTCGGGAGCGAACACTGAAGCTTTCTTT	CASSYSGANTEAFF
15	TRBJ2-6	TRBV2	NA	TRBD1	TGTGCCAGCAGTGCACAGGGGCGCGGGGCCAACGTCCTGACTTTC	CASSAQGRGANVLTF
12	TRBJ1-1	TRBV5-1	once	NA	TGCGCCAGCAGTTGGCAGGCCGCTGAAGCTTTCTTT	CASSWQAAEAFF
13	TRBJ1-1	TRBV12-3/TRBV12-4	NA	NA	TGTGCCAGCATTCAGACAGGGAACACTGAAGCTTTCTTT	CASIQTGNTEAFF
16	TRBJ1-2	TRBV15	NA	NA	TGTGCCACCAGCAGAGAATTTCTCACTGGGCCCCATGGCTACACCTTC	CATSREFLTGPHGYTF
14	TRBJ2-2	TRBV15	NA	TRBD1	TGTGCCACCAGCCGGGACAGGGACACCGGGGAGCTGTTTTTT	CATSRDRDTGELFF
11	TRBJ1-2	TRBV10-1	few	TRBD1	TGCGCCAAAACAGGGGGGTATGGCTACACCTTC	CAKTGGYGYTF
15	TRBJ2-7	TRBV5-5	NA	TRBD1	TGTGCCAGCACCCTGATGGGGACAGGACTACTGGAGCAGTACTTC	CASTLMGTGLLEQYF
17	TRBJ1-2	TRBV27	few	TRBD1	TGTGCCAGCAGTAGAGGAGGGACAGGGGGCGCGCAATATGGCTACACCTTC	CASSRGGTGGAQYGYTF
15	TRBJ2-7	TRBV5-6	few	NA	TGTGCCAGCAGCTTCGGCTGGGCAGGGGATAACGAGCAGTACTTC	CASSFGWAGDNEQYF
16	TRBJ1-3	TRBV21-1	once	NA	TGTGCCAGCAGTCACCGGCCCCGGGACAATCGATACGCCATATATTTT	CASSHRPRDNRYAIYF
15	TRBJ1-5	TRBV5-4	NA	NA	TGTGCCAGCAGCTTGGGGCAGGGCAGGAATCAGCCCCAGCATTTT	CASSLGQGRNQPQHF